Presented here are 12 T cell receptor beta chains from one specimen sequenced in a study of CD8+ T cells in alopecia areata. Stated treatment: oral pan-JAK inhibitor, 5-10 mg twice daily. Sequencing used cDNA as its template, made by extracting RNA and reverse transcribing it. Profiling relied on immunoSEQ multiplex PCR, and the TCRdb table lists in-frame clones only, not all of them. The data contain 150,000 to 250,000 clones, 55% to 70% of them seen just once; the ten biggest clones take up roughly 3.3%. This sample comprised CD4+ T cells sorted from blood, obtained at week 4, from a patient treated with tofacitinib. Every receptor here comes from a human donor with alopecia areata.

The chain employs TRBV7-3 and TRBJ1-1, with 8 bases fitting TRBD1. V trimming: 1 base; J trimming: 7 bases; junction bases outside the gene matches: 8. This CDR3 spans 15 amino acids. The germline V gene has CDR1 SGHTA and CDR2 FQGTGA. As DNA, the CDR3 is TGTGCCAGCAGCTTAATGGGTTCAGGGACAGGTGAAGCTTTCTTT. Translated: CASSLMGSGTGEAFF.

The chain uses TRBV7-8 and TRBJ2-5, with 7 bases fitting TRBD1. With V trimmed by 5 bases and J by 1 base, 10 bases remained unmatched. Germline V lookup: CDR1 SGHVS, CDR2 FQNEAQ. The CDR3 sequence is 16 residues long. The CDR3 is CASSTATGALQETQYF. Here the CDR3 DNA reads TGTGCCAGCAGCACCGCAACAGGGGCCCTCCAAGAGACCCAGTACTTC.

There are a few counts of this clone. This chain joins TRBV4-1 and TRBJ1-5; no reliable D call. This CDR3 spans 15 amino acids. With 1 base removed from V and 2 bases from J, the gap between germline ends came to 9 bases. In germline, CDR1 is MGHRA, CDR2 YSYEKL. The CDR3, as DNA: TGCGCCAGCAGCCAAGCCGGAAGGGGCAATCAGCCCCAGCATTTT. The encoded protein is CASSQAGRGNQPQHF.

This chain connects TRBV28 to TRBJ1-1; D uncertain. Trimming cost V 4 bases and J 5 bases, with 14 bases left between them. Per germline, CDR1 MDHEN and CDR2 SYDVKM. The CDR3 totals 14 residues. CDR3 in amino acids: CASSSDGWRTEAFF. The CDR3 DNA reads TGTGCCAGCAGTTCGGATGGGTGGAGGACTGAAGCTTTCTTT. The variable domain in full, completed from reference TRBV28 and TRBJ1-1, reads DVKVTQSSRYLVKRTGEKVFLECVQDMDHENMFWYRQDPGLGLRLIYFSYDVKMKEKGDIPEGYSVSREKKERFSLILESASTNQTSMYLCASSSDGWRTEAFFGQGTRLTVV.

This sequence joins TRBV27 and TRBJ1-5; D possibly corresponds to TRBD1 (6 bases). The CDR3 is 18 residues long. With 8 bases removed from V and 2 bases from J, the gap between germline ends came to 25 bases. Looked up from germline, CDR1 is MNHEY and CDR2 is SMNVEV (reference sequence). CDR3 residues: CASPPRGAGIWGNQPQHF. Here the CDR3 DNA reads TGTGCCAGCCCCCCTCGGGGGGCTGGGATTTGGGGCAATCAGCCCCAGCATTTT.

The CDR3 nucleotides are TGTGCCAGCAGCCCCAGGGGAGGGACGAACACCGGGGAGCTGTTTTTT. Encoded protein: CASSPRGGTNTGELFF. V gene TRBV9 combines with J gene TRBJ2-2; D perhaps matches TRBD2 (7 bases). V was clipped by 4 bases and J by 0 bases, with 13 bases between them. This CDR3 is built from 16 residues. The germline V gene has CDR1 SGDLS and CDR2 YYNGEE.

This chain joins TRBV7-2 and TRBJ2-1; D is perhaps TRBD1 or TRBD2 (7 bases each). Between the trimmed V and J ends, which lost 3 bases and 9 bases, there was a span of 12 bases. The CDR3 has 13 amino acids. The germline CDR1 and CDR2 sequences are SGHTA and FQGNSA. CDR3 residues: CASSLGRDSEQFF. The CDR3 DNA reads TGTGCCAGCAGCTTGGGGAGGGACAGTGAGCAGTTCTTC.

The V gene is TRBV7-2, the J gene TRBJ2-5; D ambiguous. The V end lost 4 bases, the J end lost 9 bases, and 9 bases lay between the germline ends. Germline loops: CDR1 SGHTA, CDR2 FQGNSA. The CDR3 is made up of 11 amino acids. Here the CDR3 DNA reads TGTGCCAGCAGCTCCCTTCGCGCCCAGTACTTC. Translating gives CASSSLRAQYF.

The J gene is TRBJ1-2, the V gene TRBV6-5, with D possibly being TRBD1 (6 bases). CDR1 is MNHEY and CDR2 is SVGAGI in the germline V gene. CDR3 size: 16 residues. V lost 2 bases and J lost 4, with 17 bases in between. CDR3 in amino acids: CASSYATSGHRYGYTF. CDR3 nucleotides: TGTGCCAGCAGTTACGCTACGTCGGGACACCGCTATGGCTACACCTTC.

A few counts support this clone. The V gene is TRBV10-3, the J gene TRBJ2-3, with D unclear. Trimming cost V 3 bases and J 0 bases, with 7 bases left between them. The CDR3 sequence is 14 residues long. Looked up from germline, CDR1 is ENHRY and CDR2 is SYGVKD. In nucleotides, the CDR3 is TGTGCCATCAGTGAATTTCCTAGCACAGATACGCAGTATTTT. Translated: CAISEFPSTDTQYF.

The CDR3 spells CASSPSKGAWIRETQYF. The CDR3 nucleotides are TGTGCCAGCAGTCCCTCAAAGGGGGCTTGGATTCGAGAGACCCAGTACTTC. This rearrangement joins TRBV27 to TRBJ2-5; 7 nucleotides align to TRBD1. Trimming removed 5 bases from V and 4 bases from J; junction bases left unmatched: 16. CDR3 length equals 17 residues. CDR1 and CDR2 (germline): MNHEY, SMNVEV (reference sequence).

The chain uses TRBV2 and TRBJ2-7; D is possibly TRBD2 (6 bases). The CDR3 has 12 amino acids. The V gene lost 7 bases and the J gene lost 3 bases, with 10 bases spanning the gap. Germline loops: CDR1 SNHLY, CDR2 FYNNEI. The CDR3 DNA is TGTGCCAGCATGGCGGGGTACTACGAGCAGTACTTC. Amino acids: CASMAGYYEQYF.